These 18 T cell receptor beta chains were all obtained from the same sample, sequenced in a study of beta chain features in type 1 diabetes. The study reverse transcribed the entire isolated RNA, so it sequenced expressed TCRB transcripts. The data were produced by immunoSEQ multiplex PCR, yet TCRdb's version contains in-frame clones alone and is incomplete. The table records a few hundred thousand clones, approximately 15% of them present only once. Sequenced input: naive CD4+ T cells from blood. Source of these receptors: a woman aged 18-35 years in good health.

The chain links TRBV30 to TRBJ2-1, with 10 nucleotides matching TRBD1. The CDR3 is 14 residues long. J gave up 10 bases and V 8 bases, and 14 bases lay outside the gene matches. Germline CDR1 reads GTSNPN; CDR2 reads SVGIG (reference sequence). In DNA form, the CDR3 reads TGTGCCGCGGGCCGGGGACAGGGGATCGGGGAGCAGTTCTTC. Amino acids: CAAGRGQGIGEQFF.

This clone was seen a few times. CDR3 in DNA: TGTGCCAGCAGCTTAACAATAACAACTAATGAAAAACTGTTTTTT. Residues: CASSLTITTNEKLFF. The V call is TRBV7-2, the J call TRBJ1-4; no reliable D call. CDR3 length: 15 residues. CDR1 SGHTA and CDR2 FQGNSA come from the germline V gene. Trimming took 2 bases from V and 0 from J, leaving 7 bases between them.

The V call is TRBV30, the J call TRBJ1-2; 10 bases line up with TRBD1. This CDR3 has 14 amino acids. The J segment lost 3 bases and the V segment lost 3 bases, leaving 4 bases of the junction unmatched. Per germline, CDR1 GTSNPN and CDR2 SVGIG (reference sequence). The chain's CDR3 is CAWSRQGADYGYTF. Written as DNA, the CDR3 is TGTGCCTGGAGCCGACAGGGGGCCGACTATGGCTACACCTTC. Combining the CDR3 with reference TRBV30 and TRBJ1-2 gives the whole variable domain SQTIHQWPATLVQPVGSPLSLECTVEGTSNPNLYWYRQAAGRGLQLLFYSVGIGQISSEVPQNLSASRPQDRQFILSSKKLLLSDSGFYLCAWSRQGADYGYTFGSGTRLTVV.

The J gene is TRBJ1-1, the V gene TRBV25-1; a possible D gene is TRBD1 (5 bases). Trimming pared 5 bases from V and 1 base from J, leaving 14 bases between. This CDR3 spans 15 amino acids. The germline CDR1 and CDR2 sequences are MGHDK and SYGVNS. The CDR3 bases are TGTGCCAGCAGTCCACCATGGGGGGGGAACACTGAAGCTTTCTTT. This encodes CASSPPWGGNTEAFF.

The chain employs TRBV7-2 and TRBJ1-4, with D hard to call. Trimming cost V 3 bases and J 5 bases, with 4 bases left between them. The CDR3 has 12 amino acids. Germline V CDR1 and CDR2: SGHTA, FQGNSA. For the CDR3, the DNA is TGTGCCAGCAGCTTCGTAAATGAAAAACTGTTTTTT. Residues: CASSFVNEKLFF.

This chain joins TRBV30 and TRBJ2-7; TRBD1 matches 7 bases. The CDR3 totals 16 residues. V shed 5 bases, J shed 4 bases, and the junction held 17 bases outside the gene matches. The germline V gene has CDR1 GTSNPN and CDR2 SVGIG (reference sequence). The CDR3 reads CAWHAKPGQFKYEQYF. The CDR3 coding sequence is TGTGCCTGGCACGCCAAGCCGGGACAGTTCAAGTACGAGCAGTACTTC.

With respect to this clone: In the same sample, other DNA sequences code for this CDR3. J is TRBJ2-1 and V is TRBV7-2, with 11 bases identical to TRBD2. V was clipped by 1 base and J by 4 bases; unmatched bases: 0. The CDR3 contains 15 residues. CDR1 and CDR2 from the germline V gene are SGHTA and FQGNSA. The DNA for the CDR3 is TGTGCCAGCAGCTTAGGACTAGCGGGGTACAATGAGCAGTTCTTC. Its translation is CASSLGLAGYNEQFF.

This clone has more than one count but fewer than ten. This chain connects TRBV4-3 to TRBJ1-3, with no clear D. Looked up from germline, CDR1 is LGHNA and CDR2 is YSLEER. The CDR3 loop spans 14 amino acids. Trimming removed 4 bases at V and 0 bases at J, with 7 bases between. The CDR3: CASSPQYSGNTIYF. For the CDR3, the DNA is TGCGCCAGCAGCCCACAGTACTCTGGAAACACCATATATTTT.

The CDR3 loop reads CASIQDRAYAADTQYF. The CDR3 nucleotides are TGTGCCAGCATCCAGGACAGGGCGTACGCGGCGGATACGCAGTATTTT. The J gene is TRBJ2-3, the V gene TRBV6-6; 8 bases align to TRBD1. Trimming removed 7 bases from V and 6 bases from J; junction bases left unmatched: 15. This CDR3 comprises 16 residues. Germline V lookup: CDR1 MNHNY, CDR2 SVGAGI (reference sequence).

The chain is built from TRBV10-3 and TRBJ2-1, with 14 bases identical to TRBD2. Germline trimming cut 2 bases from V and 9 bases from J; bases unmatched to any gene: 12. CDR1 and CDR2 (germline): ENHRY, SYGVKD. The CDR3 is made up of 18 amino acids. CDR3 DNA: TGTGCCATCAGTGAGCAGATCGGGACTAGCGGGAGATCGAGTGAGCAGTTCTTC. Amino acid sequence: CAISEQIGTSGRSSEQFF.

This chain connects TRBV7-9 to TRBJ1-5, with 9 bases that match TRBD1. The CDR3 length is 16 residues. J lost 4 bases, V lost 6 bases, and 10 bases had no gene match. CDR1 and CDR2 from the germline V gene are SEHNR and FQNEAQ (reference sequence). The CDR3 protein is CASSPGDRATNQPQHF. CDR3 nucleotides: TGTGCCAGCAGTCCCGGGGACAGGGCCACTAATCAGCCCCAGCATTTT.

The chain combines TRBV5-1 with TRBJ1-5; D unclear. The CDR3 runs 15 residues. V shed 0 bases and J shed 2 bases, with 9 bases lying between them. The germline CDR1 and CDR2 sequences are SGHRS and YFSETQ. CDR3 sequence (DNA): TGCGCCAGCAGCTTGGATCGCACAGGCAATCAGCCCCAGCATTTT. Translated, it gives CASSLDRTGNQPQHF.

This clone occurred a few times. V usage is TRBV7-8 and J usage is TRBJ2-1, with D possibly matching TRBD2 (5 bases). This CDR3 spans 16 amino acids. CDR1 and CDR2 from the germline V gene are SGHVS and FQNEAQ. The V gene lost 3 bases and the J gene lost 2 bases, with 14 bases spanning the gap. CDR3 sequence: CASSLRERVPYNEQFF. As DNA, the CDR3 is TGTGCCAGCAGCTTGAGGGAACGGGTTCCCTACAATGAGCAGTTCTTC.

The rearrangement joins TRBV10-3 to TRBJ1-1; 8 bases are a match to TRBD1. The CDR3 runs to 15 residues. Per the germline V gene, CDR1 is ENHRY and CDR2 is SYGVKD. Germline trimming cut 3 bases from V and 2 bases from J; bases unmatched to any gene: 5. CDR3 loop: CAISDGQGLNTEAFF. The CDR3 nucleotides read TGTGCCATCAGTGACGGACAGGGTTTAAACACTGAAGCTTTCTTT.

The CDR3 sequence is CASSARGSYNEQFF. The CDR3 coding sequence is TGTGCCAGCAGTGCGCGCGGGAGCTACAATGAGCAGTTCTTC. The chain carries TRBV14 and TRBJ2-1; TRBD2 matches at 7 bases. There are 14 residues in the CDR3. The trim removed 6 bases at V and 3 bases at J, leaving 5 bases unmatched. Germline-derived CDR1 and CDR2 are SGHDN and FVKESK.

Here the CDR3 reads CSVSPVAVYNEQFF. CDR3 DNA sequence: TGCAGCGTTTCCCCCGTAGCGGTCTACAATGAGCAGTTCTTC. The rearrangement links TRBV29-1 to TRBJ2-1; TRBD2 might be the D (6 bases). CDR1 and CDR2 (germline): SQVTM, ANQGSEA. The CDR3 runs 14 residues. Trimming removed 5 bases from V and 3 bases from J, with 14 bases in between.

In the case of this clone: Distinct nucleotide sequences in the sample also encode this CDR3. The J gene is TRBJ2-5, the V gene TRBV29-1; the match to TRBD2 covers 8 bases. Germline CDR1 reads SQVTM; CDR2 reads ANQGSEA. The CDR3 runs to 12 residues. V shed 3 bases and J 5 bases; nucleotides not matched to a gene: 2. The CDR3 DNA sequence: TGCAGCGTTGAGTCGGGGGGGGAGACCCAGTACTTC. Protein product: CSVESGGETQYF.

In the case of this clone: Other nucleotide sequences from this sample produce the same CDR3. This sequence joins TRBV28 and TRBJ1-2, with 8 positions matching TRBD1. J was trimmed by 8 bases and V by 6 bases; bases with no gene match: 8. The CDR3 totals 13 residues. Germline loops: CDR1 MDHEN, CDR2 SYDVKM. The CDR3: CASSPGQGGGYTF. The CDR3 nucleotides are TGTGCCAGCAGCCCCGGACAGGGCGGAGGCTACACCTTC.